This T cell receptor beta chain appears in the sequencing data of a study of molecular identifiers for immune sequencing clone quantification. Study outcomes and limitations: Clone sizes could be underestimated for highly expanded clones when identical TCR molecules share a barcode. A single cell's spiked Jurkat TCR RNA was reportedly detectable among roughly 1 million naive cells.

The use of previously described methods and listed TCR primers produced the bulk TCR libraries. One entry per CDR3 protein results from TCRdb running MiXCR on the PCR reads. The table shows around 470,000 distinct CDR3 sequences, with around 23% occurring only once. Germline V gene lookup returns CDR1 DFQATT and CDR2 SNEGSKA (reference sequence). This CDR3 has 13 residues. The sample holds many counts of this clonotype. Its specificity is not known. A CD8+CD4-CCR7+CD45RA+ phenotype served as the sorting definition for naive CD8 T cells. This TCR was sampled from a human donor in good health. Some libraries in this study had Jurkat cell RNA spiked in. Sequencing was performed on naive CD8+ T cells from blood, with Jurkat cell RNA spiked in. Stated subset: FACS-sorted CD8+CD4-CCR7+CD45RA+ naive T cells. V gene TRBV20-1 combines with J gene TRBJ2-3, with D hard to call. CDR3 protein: CSAAGSSTDTQYF. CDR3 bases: TGCAGCGCCGCAGGTTCTAGCACAGATACGCAGTATTTT.